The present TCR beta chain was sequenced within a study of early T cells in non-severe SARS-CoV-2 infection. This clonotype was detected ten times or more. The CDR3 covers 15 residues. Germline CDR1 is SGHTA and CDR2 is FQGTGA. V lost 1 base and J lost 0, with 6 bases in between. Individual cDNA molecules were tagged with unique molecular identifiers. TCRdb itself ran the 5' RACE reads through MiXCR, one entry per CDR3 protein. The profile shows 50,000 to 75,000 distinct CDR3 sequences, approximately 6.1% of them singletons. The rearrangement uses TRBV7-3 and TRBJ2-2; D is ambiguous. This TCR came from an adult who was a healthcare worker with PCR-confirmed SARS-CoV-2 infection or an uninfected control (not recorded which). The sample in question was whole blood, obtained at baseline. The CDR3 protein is CASSLSLTNTGELFF. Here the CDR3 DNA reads TGTGCCAGCAGCTTAAGCCTGACGAACACCGGGGAGCTGTTTTTT.